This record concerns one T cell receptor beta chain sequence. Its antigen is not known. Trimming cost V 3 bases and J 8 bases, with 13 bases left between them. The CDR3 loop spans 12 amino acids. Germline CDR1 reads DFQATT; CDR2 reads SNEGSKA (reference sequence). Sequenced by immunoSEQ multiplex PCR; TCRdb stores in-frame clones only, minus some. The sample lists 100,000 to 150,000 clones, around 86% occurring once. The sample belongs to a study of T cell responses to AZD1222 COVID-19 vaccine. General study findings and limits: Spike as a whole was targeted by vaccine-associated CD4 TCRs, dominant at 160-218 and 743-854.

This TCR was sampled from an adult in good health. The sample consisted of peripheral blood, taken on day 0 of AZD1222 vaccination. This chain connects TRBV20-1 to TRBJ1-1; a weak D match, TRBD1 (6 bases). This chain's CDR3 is CSASVGQLEAFF. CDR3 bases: TGCAGTGCTAGTGTAGGACAGTTAGAAGCTTTCTTT.